These T cell receptor beta chains were read from a single sample in a study of blood T cell repertoires in COVID-19. Assay used: immunoSEQ multiplex PCR; TCRdb lists only in-frame clones, some missing. The table has fewer than 15,000 clones, 65% to 85% seen once. The source material was peripheral blood. The receptors shown here come from a man aged 45 to 65 with active COVID-19. Each CDR3 is given with its conserved first and last residue. The D gene is left open where the match is weak. A clone size is listed for some rows: how often the clone was seen (once, few, many), or a class if it is expanded.

V	D	size	J	CDR3	DNA
TRBV29-1	TRBD1	-	TRBJ1-3	CSGTGSGNTIYF	TGCAGCGGGACAGGCTCTGGAAACACCATATATTTT
TRBV10-3	-	-	TRBJ2-2	CAISEQQDTGELFF	TGTGCCATCAGTGAGCAACAGGACACCGGGGAGCTGTTTTTT
TRBV12-5	-	-	TRBJ1-5	CASGLLPSLEPQHF	TGTGCTAGTGGTTTGCTCCCAAGCTTGGAGCCCCAGCATTTT
TRBV4-1	-	-	TRBJ2-7	CASSQDPYAGYEQYF	TGCGCCAGCAGCCAAGACCCCTACGCGGGGTACGAGCAGTACTTC
TRBV4-1	-	-	TRBJ2-7	CASSQPAQGMYEQYF	TGCGCCAGCAGCCAGCCGGCCCAGGGGATGTACGAGCAGTACTTC
TRBV7-3	-	-	TRBJ2-3	CASSFGTDTQYF	TGTGCCAGCAGCTTCGGCACAGATACGCAGTATTTT
TRBV12-2	-	-	TRBJ1-2	CASRLADTNRRANYGYTF	TGTGCAAGTCGCTTAGCGGATACTAACAGGCGCGCTAACTATGGCTACACCTTC
TRBV5-4	TRBD1	-	TRBJ2-1	CASSLGGTGGNEQFF	TGTGCCAGCAGCTTGGGCGGGACAGGGGGCAATGAGCAGTTCTTC
TRBV9	TRBD1	-	TRBJ2-7	CASSVDDRGSYEQYF	TGTGCCAGCAGCGTAGATGACAGGGGGTCCTACGAGCAGTACTTC
TRBV4-1	-	few	TRBJ2-7	CASSQDRDWLSYEQYF	TGCGCCAGCAGCCAAGATCGGGACTGGCTCTCCTACGAGCAGTACTTC
TRBV29-1	TRBD2	-	TRBJ2-7	CSVQAGDSISYEQYF	TGCAGCGTCCAAGCGGGAGACAGTATCAGCTACGAGCAGTACTTC
TRBV12-3/TRBV12-4	-	-	TRBJ2-5	CASSLHLQETQYF	TGTGCCAGCAGTTTACACCTCCAGGAGACCCAGTACTTC
TRBV27	TRBD1	-	TRBJ1-4	CASSLIGKQGIGKLFF	TGTGCCAGCAGTTTAATTGGCAAACAGGGGATTGGAAAACTGTTTTTT
TRBV19	TRBD2	-	TRBJ2-1	CASRVTSAHNEQFF	TGTGCCAGTAGGGTGACTAGCGCCCACAATGAGCAGTTCTTC
TRBV5-1	TRBD2	-	TRBJ2-7	CASSWSGLGSYEQYF	TGCGCCAGCAGCTGGTCGGGACTAGGCTCCTACGAGCAGTACTTC
TRBV5-4	TRBD1	once	TRBJ2-7	CASSPDRGHEQYF	TGTGCCAGCAGCCCAGACAGGGGCCACGAGCAGTACTTC
TRBV5-6	-	-	TRBJ2-1	CASSLREYNEQFF	TGTGCCAGCAGCCTGCGGGAATACAATGAGCAGTTCTTC
TRBV3-1/TRBV3-2	-	-	TRBJ2-2	CASTPTGETGELFF	TGTGCCAGCACCCCAACGGGGGAGACCGGGGAGCTGTTTTTT
TRBV7-9	TRBD2	-	TRBJ2-1	CASSYLSGNEQFF	TGTGCCAGCAGCTACCTTAGCGGGAATGAGCAGTTCTTC
TRBV7-2	-	-	TRBJ2-2	CASSLEGAITGELFF	TGTGCCAGCAGCTTGGAGGGGGCAATCACCGGGGAGCTGTTTTTT
TRBV19	-	-	TRBJ2-1	CASSMGAEQFF	TGTGCCAGTAGTATGGGGGCTGAGCAGTTCTTC
TRBV27	TRBD1	-	TRBJ2-7	CASSSTSDRVTYEQYF	TGTGCCAGCAGTTCAACCTCCGACAGGGTGACCTACGAGCAGTACTTC
TRBV19	TRBD2	-	TRBJ2-1	CASRPLAGVLDEQFF	TGTGCCAGTAGGCCACTAGCGGGAGTTCTCGATGAGCAGTTCTTC
TRBV7-9	-	-	TRBJ2-3	CASSLISDTQYF	TGTGCCAGCAGCTTAATCTCCGATACGCAGTATTTT
TRBV19	TRBD2	-	TRBJ2-3	CASSPKGLAGGDTQYF	TGTGCCAGTAGTCCTAAAGGACTAGCGGGAGGAGATACGCAGTATTTT
TRBV28	-	-	TRBJ2-1	CASSFVYYNEQFF	TGTGCCAGCAGTTTTGTGTACTACAATGAGCAGTTCTTC
TRBV27	TRBD2	-	TRBJ2-1	CATSGTSGNEQFF	TGTGCCACCTCAGGGACTAGCGGGAATGAGCAGTTCTTC
TRBV6-5	TRBD2	-	TRBJ2-7	CASSYRSSGPYEQYF	TGTGCCAGCAGTTACAGGTCTAGCGGCCCCTACGAGCAGTACTTC
TRBV27	-	medium-sized	TRBJ1-2	CASSPTVWGGKNYGYTF	TGTGCCAGCAGCCCTACCGTCTGGGGGGGTAAGAACTATGGCTACACCTTC
TRBV9	TRBD1	-	TRBJ2-1	CASSDPGTEYNEQFF	TGTGCCAGCAGCGACCCCGGGACAGAGTATAATGAGCAGTTCTTC
TRBV11-3	TRBD1	-	TRBJ2-1	CASSSRDRVHEQFF	TGTGCCAGCAGCTCCCGGGACAGGGTCCATGAGCAGTTCTTC
TRBV19	-	-	TRBJ2-1	CASSIGGSYNEQFF	TGTGCCAGTAGTATAGGAGGCTCCTACAATGAGCAGTTCTTC
TRBV12-3/TRBV12-4	-	-	TRBJ1-4	CASSLISGGKLFF	TGTGCCAGCAGTTTAATTTCAGGAGGAAAACTGTTTTTT
TRBV27	TRBD1	-	TRBJ2-7	CASGPGTGFYEQYF	TGTGCCAGCGGCCCAGGGACAGGGTTTTACGAGCAGTACTTC
TRBV5-1	TRBD2	-	TRBJ2-3	CASRAAGGRTADTQYF	TGCGCCAGCAGAGCAGCCGGCGGGAGGACCGCAGATACGCAGTATTTT
TRBV25-1	-	-	TRBJ1-4	CASSDQGVEKLFF	TGTGCCAGCAGTGATCAGGGTGTTGAAAAACTGTTTTTT
TRBV7-6	-	-	TRBJ1-4	CASSLGPRLEKLFF	TGTGCCAGCAGCTTAGGTCCGAGGCTTGAAAAACTGTTTTTT
TRBV13	TRBD1	-	TRBJ1-2	CASSLGQGDPNYGYTF	TGTGCCAGCAGCCTCGGACAGGGGGACCCGAACTATGGCTACACCTTC
TRBV9	TRBD2	-	TRBJ2-7	CASSPRLAPAYEQYF	TGTGCCAGCAGCCCCCGACTAGCGCCCGCCTACGAGCAGTACTTC
TRBV10-3	TRBD2	-	TRBJ2-1	CAIRTSGSNNEQFF	TGTGCCATCAGGACTAGCGGGAGTAACAATGAGCAGTTCTTC
TRBV6-2/TRBV6-3	-	-	TRBJ2-2	CASSLSVDWGLPGELFF	TGTGCCAGCAGTTTATCCGTGGACTGGGGTTTACCCGGGGAGCTGTTTTTT
TRBV18	TRBD2	few	TRBJ2-2	CASSPPAGTSGYTGELFF	TGTGCCAGCTCACCACCGGCCGGGACTAGCGGATACACCGGGGAGCTGTTTTTT
TRBV4-2	TRBD2	medium-sized	TRBJ2-7	CASSPISGSYEQYF	TGTGCCAGCAGCCCGATTAGCGGGAGCTACGAGCAGTACTTC
TRBV7-9	-	-	TRBJ1-2	CASSGREQTF	TGTGCCAGCTCGGGAAGGGAGCAGACCTTC
TRBV5-1	TRBD1	-	TRBJ2-3	CASSPGTGGPDTQYF	TGCGCCAGCAGCCCGGGGACAGGGGGACCAGATACGCAGTATTTT
TRBV11-2	TRBD1	-	TRBJ1-4	CASSSEGQLNEKLFF	TGTGCCAGCAGCTCCGAGGGACAGCTCAATGAAAAACTGTTTTTT